This TCR beta chain was sequenced during a study of CD8+ T cells in alopecia areata. Across the whole study: Oral tofacitinib, 5 to 10 mg twice daily, was given in an open-label trial. Patients took tofacitinib for 6 to 18 months, followed by 6 drug-free months.

From PBMCs, CD4+ and CD8+ T cells were sorted. The CDR3 is 13 residues long. Trimming left V 5 bases short and J 7 bases short, with 15 bases between. The germline V gene has CDR1 SQVTM and CDR2 ANQGSEA. The sequencing template was cDNA reverse transcribed from extracted RNA. The assay was immunoSEQ multiplex PCR, and TCRdb's table has in-frame clones only and misses some. The sample lists about 180,000 clones; approximately 70% were seen once. The receptor was derived from a human donor with alopecia areata. Specimen: CD8+ T cells sorted from blood, collected at week 0. The chain couples TRBV29-1 to TRBJ2-1; perhaps TRBD2 as D (6 bases). Here the CDR3 DNA reads TGCAGCGTTCCCAGCACGGCGGGGAATGAGCAGTTCTTC. Translating gives CSVPSTAGNEQFF.